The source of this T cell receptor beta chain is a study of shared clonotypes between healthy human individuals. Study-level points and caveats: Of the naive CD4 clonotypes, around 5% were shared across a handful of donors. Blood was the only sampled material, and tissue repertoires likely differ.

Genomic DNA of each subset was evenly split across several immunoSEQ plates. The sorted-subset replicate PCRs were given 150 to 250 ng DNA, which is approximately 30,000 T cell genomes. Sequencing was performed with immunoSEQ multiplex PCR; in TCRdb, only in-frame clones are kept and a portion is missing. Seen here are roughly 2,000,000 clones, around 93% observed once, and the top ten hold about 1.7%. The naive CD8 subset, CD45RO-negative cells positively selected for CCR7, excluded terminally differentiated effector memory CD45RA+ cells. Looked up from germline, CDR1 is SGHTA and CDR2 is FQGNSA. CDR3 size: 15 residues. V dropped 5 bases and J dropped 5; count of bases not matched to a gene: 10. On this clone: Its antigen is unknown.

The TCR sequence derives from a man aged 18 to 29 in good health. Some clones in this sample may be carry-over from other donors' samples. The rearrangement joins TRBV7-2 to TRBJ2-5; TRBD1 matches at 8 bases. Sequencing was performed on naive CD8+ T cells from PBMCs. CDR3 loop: CASSSRTGLLETQYF. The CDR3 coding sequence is TGTGCCAGCAGCAGTAGGACAGGGTTGTTGGAGACCCAGTACTTC.